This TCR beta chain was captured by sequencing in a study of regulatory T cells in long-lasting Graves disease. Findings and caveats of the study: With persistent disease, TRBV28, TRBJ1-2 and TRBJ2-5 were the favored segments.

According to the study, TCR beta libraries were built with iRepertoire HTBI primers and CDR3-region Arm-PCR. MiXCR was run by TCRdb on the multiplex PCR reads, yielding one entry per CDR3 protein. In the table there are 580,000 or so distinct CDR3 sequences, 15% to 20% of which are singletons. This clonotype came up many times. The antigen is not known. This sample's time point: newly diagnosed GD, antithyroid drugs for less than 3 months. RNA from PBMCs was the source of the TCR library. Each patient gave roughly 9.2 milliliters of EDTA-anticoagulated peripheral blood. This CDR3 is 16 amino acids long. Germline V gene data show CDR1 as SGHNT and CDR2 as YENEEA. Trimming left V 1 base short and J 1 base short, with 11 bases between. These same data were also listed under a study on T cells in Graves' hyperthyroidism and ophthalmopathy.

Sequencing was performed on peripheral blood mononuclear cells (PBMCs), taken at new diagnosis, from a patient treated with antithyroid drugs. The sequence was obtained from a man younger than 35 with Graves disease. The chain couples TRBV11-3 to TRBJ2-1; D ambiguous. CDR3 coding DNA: TGTGCCAGCAGCTTAGTCTCCAGCCAGTCCTACAATGAGCAGTTCTTC. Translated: CASSLVSSQSYNEQFF. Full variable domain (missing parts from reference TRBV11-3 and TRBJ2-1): EAGVVQSPRYKIIEKKQPVAFWCNPISGHNTLYWYLQNLGQGPELLIRYENEEAVDDSQLPKDRFSAERLKGVDSTLKIQPAELGDSAVYLCASSLVSSQSYNEQFFGPGTRLTVL.